This T cell receptor beta chain derives from a study of breast tumors, draining lymph nodes, adjacent tissues. TCRdb independently ran MiXCR on the multiplex PCR reads; one entry per CDR3 protein. The sample contains 200,000 to 250,000 distinct CDR3 sequences, less than 45% of which appear only once. Germline loops: CDR1 DFQATT, CDR2 SNEGSKA (reference sequence). CDR3 size: 18 residues. V gave up 0 bases and J gave up 1 base; unmatched junction bases: 12. Samples came from axillary lymph nodes draining the breast cancer. This clonotype was recorded a few times. This clonotype originated in a female donor with breast cancer. Some clones in this sample may be carry-over from other donors' samples. The rearrangement joins TRBV20-1 to TRBJ2-5; TRBD2 matches 9 bases. Input material: axillary lymph node tissue. The CDR3 reads CSARDVASGAPIQETQYF. As DNA, the CDR3 is TGCAGTGCTAGAGATGTCGCTAGCGGGGCGCCGATCCAAGAGACCCAGTACTTC.